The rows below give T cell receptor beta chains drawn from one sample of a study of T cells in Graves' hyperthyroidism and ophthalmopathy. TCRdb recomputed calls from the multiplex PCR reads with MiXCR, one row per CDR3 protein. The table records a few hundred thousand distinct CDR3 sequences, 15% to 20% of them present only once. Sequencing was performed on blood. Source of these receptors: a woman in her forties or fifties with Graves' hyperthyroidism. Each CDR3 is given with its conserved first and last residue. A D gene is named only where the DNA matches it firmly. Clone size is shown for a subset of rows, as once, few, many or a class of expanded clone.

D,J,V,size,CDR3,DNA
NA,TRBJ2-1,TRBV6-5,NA,CASSYSGGGSYNEQFF,TGTGCCAGCAGTTACTCGGGGGGTGGCTCCTACAATGAGCAGTTCTTC
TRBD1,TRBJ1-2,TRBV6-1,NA,CAAGDRIYGYTF,TGTGCCGCGGGGGACAGAATCTATGGCTACACCTTC
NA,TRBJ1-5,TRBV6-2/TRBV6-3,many,CASSYIPNQPQHF,TGTGCCAGCAGTTACATTCCTAATCAGCCCCAGCATTTT
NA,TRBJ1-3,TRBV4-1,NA,CASSPRSVLDTIYF,TGCGCCAGCAGCCCCCGATCGGTTTTGGACACCATATATTTT
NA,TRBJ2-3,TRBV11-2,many,CASSFLAIGDTQYF,TGTGCCAGCAGCTTCCTAGCGATAGGAGATACGCAGTATTTT
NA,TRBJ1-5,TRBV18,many,CASSPGNQPQHF,TGTGCCAGCTCACCGGGGAATCAGCCCCAGCATTTT
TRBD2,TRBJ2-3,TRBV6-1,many,CASSEKRGGYTDTQYF,TGTGCCAGCAGTGAAAAACGGGGGGGGTACACAGATACGCAGTATTTT
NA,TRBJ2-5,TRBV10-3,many,CAISGEGGQETQYF,TGTGCCATCAGTGGTGAGGGGGGCCAAGAGACCCAGTACTTC
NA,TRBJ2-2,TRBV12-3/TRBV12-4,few,CASSLQVGPRELFF,TGTGCCAGCAGTTTGCAAGTGGGACCTAGGGAGCTGTTTTTT
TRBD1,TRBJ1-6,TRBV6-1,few,CASGVGTGGSPLHF,TGTGCCAGTGGGGTTGGGACAGGGGGTTCACCCCTCCACTTT
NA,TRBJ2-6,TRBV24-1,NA,CATSGTEGISGANVLTF,TGTGCCACCAGTGGCACCGAAGGGATCTCTGGGGCCAACGTCCTGACTTTC
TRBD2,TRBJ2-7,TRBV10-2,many,CASSEDLAAVEQYF,TGCGCCAGCAGTGAGGACCTAGCGGCGGTCGAGCAGTACTTC
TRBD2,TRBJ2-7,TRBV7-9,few,CASSPSSGSYEQYF,TGTGCCAGCAGCCCCTCTAGCGGCTCCTACGAGCAGTACTTC
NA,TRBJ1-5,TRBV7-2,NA,CASSPGATVYSNQPQHF,TGTGCCAGCAGCCCCGGGGCGACAGTTTATAGCAATCAGCCCCAGCATTTT
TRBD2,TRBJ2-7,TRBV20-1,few,CSARGGREGYEQYF,TGCAGTGCTAGAGGGGGGCGGGAGGGCTACGAGCAGTACTTC
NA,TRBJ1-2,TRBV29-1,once,CSVEERGYGYTF,TGCAGCGTTGAGGAAAGGGGATATGGCTACACCTTC
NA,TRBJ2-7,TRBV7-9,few,CASSLGRVSYEQYF,TGTGCCAGCAGCTTAGGAAGGGTTTCCTACGAGCAGTACTTC
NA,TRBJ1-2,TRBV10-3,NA,CAISEGHFWGSYGYTF,TGTGCCATCAGTGAGGGCCACTTCTGGGGAAGCTATGGCTACACCTTC
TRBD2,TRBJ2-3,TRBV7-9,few,CASSSKAGAGDTQYF,TGTGCCAGCAGCTCTAAAGCGGGGGCGGGAGATACGCAGTATTTT
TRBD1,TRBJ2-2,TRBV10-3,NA,CAISVRDSDTGELFF,TGTGCCATCAGTGTCCGGGACAGCGACACCGGGGAGCTGTTTTTT
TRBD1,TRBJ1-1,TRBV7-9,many,CASSLGTGVTEAFF,TGTGCCAGCAGCCTAGGGACAGGGGTGACTGAAGCTTTCTTT